A selection of T cell receptor beta chains follows, all from one sample in a study of patients and donors after allogeneic stem cell transplantation. TCRdb called the RT-PCR reads again in MiXCR, with one record for every CDR3 protein. The repertoire holds approximately 160,000 distinct CDR3 sequences, with 30% as singletons. Sequencing input: blood, either unsorted or a sorted T cell fraction (not recorded which). The receptors were sampled from a human donor who was either an allogeneic HSCT recipient or a stem cell or donor lymphocyte infusion donor (not recorded which). It is not recorded whose cells these are; they may come from a transplant donor. Each CDR3 is given with its conserved first and last residue. A D gene is named only where the DNA matches it firmly. Size tells how often a clone was seen (once, few, many) or the class of an expanded clone, and some rows leave it out.

CDR3 protein,CDR3 DNA,clone size,D gene,V gene,J gene
CASSQDHSGNAYEQYF,TGTGCCAGCAGCCAGGACCATAGCGGGAACGCCTACGAGCAGTACTTC,NA,TRBD2,TRBV4-2,TRBJ2-7
CASSSPSYGLYEQYF,TGTGCCAGCAGTTCCCCGTCCTACGGCCTATACGAGCAGTACTTC,NA,NA,TRBV6-2/TRBV6-3,TRBJ2-7
CASSPSTISYNEQFF,TGTGCCAGCTCACCATCTACCATCTCCTACAATGAGCAGTTCTTC,few,NA,TRBV18,TRBJ2-1
CASSLEAGGTDTQYF,TGTGCCAGCAGCTTAGAAGCGGGAGGCACAGATACGCAGTATTTT,NA,TRBD2,TRBV11-2,TRBJ2-3
CAISRDRVEQYF,TGTGCCATCAGCCGGGACAGGGTCGAGCAGTACTTC,NA,TRBD1,TRBV10-3,TRBJ2-7
CASSLGHNLPLHF,TGTGCCAGCAGCTTAGGACATAATTTACCCCTCCACTTT,few,NA,TRBV7-6,TRBJ1-6
CASSAGTAVGYTF,TGTGCCAGCAGTGCAGGGACCGCTGTCGGCTACACCTTC,many,NA,TRBV27,TRBJ1-2
CASSGGQGYEKLFF,TGCGCCAGCAGCGGCGGACAGGGCTATGAAAAACTGTTTTTT,few,TRBD1,TRBV5-1,TRBJ1-4
CASSFGQVEKLFF,TGTGCCAGCAGCTTTGGACAGGTTGAGAAACTGTTTTTT,NA,TRBD1,TRBV7-9,TRBJ1-4
CASSEGRHTEAFF,TGTGCCAGCAGCGAAGGACGACACACTGAAGCTTTCTTT,NA,NA,TRBV7-2,TRBJ1-1
CASSEFSGYEQYF,TGTGCCAGCAGTGAATTTAGCGGCTACGAGCAGTACTTC,NA,NA,TRBV25-1,TRBJ2-7
CSADRGILYGYTF,TGCAGTGCCGACAGGGGGATCCTCTATGGCTACACCTTC,NA,TRBD1,TRBV20-1,TRBJ1-2
CASYPLTALNTEAFF,TGTGCCAGCTACCCTCTAACAGCTCTGAACACTGAAGCTTTCTTT,few,NA,TRBV28,TRBJ1-1
CASSSLLGLAEEQYF,TGTGCCAGCAGCTCCCTTTTGGGGCTAGCTGAGGAGCAGTACTTC,NA,NA,TRBV4-2,TRBJ2-7
CASSFGPRVESPLHF,TGTGCCAGCAGTTTCGGACCTAGGGTCGAATCACCCCTCCACTTT,few,NA,TRBV12-3/TRBV12-4,TRBJ1-6
CAISWTSGKDWETQYF,TGTGCCATCAGCTGGACTAGCGGGAAGGATTGGGAGACCCAGTACTTC,once,TRBD2,TRBV10-3,TRBJ2-5
CASSGQTQYF,TGTGCCAGCAGTGGGCAGACCCAGTACTTC,NA,NA,TRBV2,TRBJ2-5
CASSLGNEDTQYF,TGTGCCAGCAGCCTTGGAAACGAGGATACGCAGTATTTT,NA,NA,TRBV9,TRBJ2-3
CAWSGQGLTEAFF,TGTGCCTGGAGCGGACAGGGATTAACTGAAGCTTTCTTT,NA,TRBD1,TRBV30,TRBJ1-1
CSATPVRYPDEQFF,TGCAGTGCCACCCCGGTTCGGTACCCAGATGAGCAGTTCTTC,NA,NA,TRBV20-1,TRBJ2-1
CASSQGSRTQETQYF,TGCGCCAGCAGCCAAGGTTCCAGGACCCAAGAGACCCAGTACTTC,NA,NA,TRBV4-1,TRBJ2-5
CSARDPGEDHEQYF,TGCAGTGCTAGAGACCCGGGAGAAGACCACGAGCAGTACTTC,NA,NA,TRBV20-1,TRBJ2-7
CSAVNYGYTF,TGCAGTGCTGTTAACTATGGCTACACCTTC,many,NA,TRBV20-1,TRBJ1-2
CASELAGAYEQYF,TGTGCCAGCGAACTAGCCGGAGCCTACGAGCAGTACTTC,NA,NA,TRBV3-1,TRBJ2-7
CASSFQDPPYEQYF,TGTGCCAGCAGTTTTCAGGACCCTCCATACGAGCAGTACTTC,few,NA,TRBV12-3/TRBV12-4,TRBJ2-7
CASSLIGLAVRETQYF,TGTGCCAGCAGCTTAATTGGACTAGCCGTGCGCGAGACCCAGTACTTC,few,TRBD2,TRBV7-2,TRBJ2-5
CASSGVGGSYNEQFF,TGCGCCAGCAGTGGTGTCGGAGGCTCCTACAATGAGCAGTTCTTC,NA,NA,TRBV5-1,TRBJ2-1
CAIRGTSSGNTIYF,TGTGCCATCAGAGGGACTTCCTCTGGAAACACCATATATTTT,few,NA,TRBV10-3,TRBJ1-3
CASSDRGGAEQYF,TGTGCCAGCAGTGACAGGGGCGGGGCCGAGCAGTACTTC,NA,TRBD1,TRBV12-3/TRBV12-4,TRBJ2-7
CASSLPLAGVSYEQYF,TGCGCCAGCAGCCTCCCTCTAGCGGGAGTTTCCTACGAGCAGTACTTC,NA,TRBD2,TRBV5-1,TRBJ2-7
CSVEALTGLNPAGYEQYF,TGCAGCGTTGAAGCTTTGACGGGCCTTAACCCCGCCGGCTACGAGCAGTACTTC,NA,NA,TRBV29-1,TRBJ2-7